The 26 T cell receptor beta chains listed next were all sequenced from one sample in a study of CD8+CD57+ T cells in acquired aplastic anemia. Previously, flow cytometry had revealed CD8+CD57+ cell expansion in the patients chosen for sequencing. Genomic DNA was employed as the template in profiling TCR beta VDJ and CDR3. TCRdb processed the reads anew with MiXCR; each CDR3 protein has one entry. Here the sample spans 220,000 or so distinct CDR3 sequences, 65% being singletons. The specimen sequenced was sorted CD4+, CD8+, or CD8+CD57+ T cells (not recorded which) from PBMCs. The receptors here all came from a human donor with aplastic anemia.

The rearrangement joins TRBV10-3 to TRBJ1-6; D perhaps matches TRBD1 (5 bases). The germline gives CDR1 ENHRY, CDR2 SYGVKD. V was shortened by 6 bases and J by 10 bases, with 16 bases between the two germline ends. The CDR3 covers 14 residues. CDR3 amino acids: CAISAIDSGSPLHF. The CDR3 DNA is TGTGCCATCAGCGCTATAGACAGTGGGTCACCCCTCCACTTT.

Remarks on this clonotype: This may arise from a read error, as a much more abundant clone is one base away. This chain uses TRBV11-2 with TRBJ2-1; D is unclear. The CDR3 loop spans 12 amino acids. Germline V gene lookup returns CDR1 SGHAT and CDR2 FQNNGV. The CDR3 loop reads CTSSLSGGEQFF. The CDR3 DNA follows: TGTACCAGCAGCTTATCGGGCGGTGAGCAGTTCTTC.

This clonotype was observed a few times. The chain uses TRBV24-1 and TRBJ1-2, with 9 positions matching TRBD1. Per germline, CDR1 KGHDR and CDR2 SFDVKD. The CDR3 loop spans 13 amino acids. Trimming cost V 7 bases and J 8 bases; bases outside gene matches: 7. Here the CDR3 reads CATSTGGAGGYTF. The CDR3 DNA follows: TGTGCCACCAGCACAGGGGGCGCGGGGGGCTACACCTTC.

This clonotype occurred many times. V usage is TRBV5-1 and J usage is TRBJ2-7; 8 bases map to TRBD1. Germline V gives CDR1 SGHRS, CDR2 YFSETQ. The CDR3 has 14 residues. Unmatched junction bases numbered 7, after V lost 3 bases and J lost 5 bases. This CDR3 reads CASSSWDRKDEQYF. Here the CDR3 DNA reads TGCGCCAGCAGCTCCTGGGACAGGAAGGACGAGCAGTACTTC.

This clonotype is a singleton in its sample. In nucleotides, the CDR3 is TGCGCCAGCAGCCAAGCCCGTGGAACTGAAGCTTTCTTT. Amino acids: CASSQARGTEAFF. The chain uses TRBV4-1 and TRBJ1-1; D ambiguous. Trimming left V 1 base short and J 5 bases short, with 8 bases between. In germline, CDR1 is MGHRA, CDR2 YSYEKL. The CDR3 consists of 13 residues.

This chain joins TRBV5-6 and TRBJ2-3; D remains ambiguous. The CDR3 length is 13 residues. Germline-derived CDR1 and CDR2 are SGHDT and YYEEEE. The V gene lost 3 bases and the J gene lost 6 bases, with 11 bases spanning the gap. CDR3 in amino acids: CASSSRPTDTQYF. The CDR3 coding sequence is TGTGCCAGCAGCTCACGCCCAACGGATACGCAGTATTTT.

V and J are TRBV5-8 and TRBJ1-1, with a weak D call TRBD1 (5 bases). V lost 7 bases and J lost 0, with 10 bases in between. Germline V gene sequence: CDR1 SGHTS, CDR2 YDEGEE. CDR3 size: 13 residues. The CDR3 DNA is TGTGCCAGCGGCGGGACCTTGAACACTGAAGCTTTCTTT. Its translation is CASGGTLNTEAFF.

This chain uses TRBV10-3 with TRBJ2-3, with 10 bases lining up with TRBD2. CDR3 length: 15 amino acids. Losses at the gene ends were 10 bases for V and 8 bases for J; bases not matched to a gene: 15. CDR1 is ENHRY and CDR2 is SYGVKD in the germline V gene. The CDR3 DNA follows: TGTGCCAGCCAGGCGGGGCTAGCGGGAGCGGGTACGCAGTATTTT. Residues: CASQAGLAGAGTQYF.

V usage is TRBV28 and J usage is TRBJ2-7; 10 bases fit TRBD1. This CDR3 spans 18 amino acids. The V segment lost 5 bases and the J segment 0 bases; nucleotides outside the gene matches: 13. CDR1 is MDHEN, CDR2 SYDVKM, per germline. CDR3 loop: CASSTSTGTGVSSYEQYF. In DNA form, the CDR3 reads TGTGCCAGCAGTACCTCGACCGGGACAGGGGTAAGCTCCTACGAGCAGTACTTC. The full variable domain, with the rest looked up from reference TRBV28 and TRBJ2-7, is DVKVTQSSRYLVKRTGEKVFLECVQDMDHENMFWYRQDPGLGLRLIYFSYDVKMKEKGDIPEGYSVSREKKERFSLILESASTNQTSMYLCASSTSTGTGVSSYEQYFGPGTRLTVT.

This chain links TRBV25-1 with TRBJ2-1, with 9 bases matching TRBD1. Trimming at V came to 0 bases and at J to 4 bases, leaving 1 base not matched to a gene. This CDR3 has 15 residues. Germline lookup yields CDR1 MGHDK and CDR2 SYGVNS. CDR3 in DNA: TGTGCCAGCAGTGAATACGGGACAGGGTACAATGAGCAGTTCTTC. It specifies CASSEYGTGYNEQFF.

The genes are TRBV5-1 and TRBJ2-3; 9 bases match TRBD2. The CDR3 has 16 residues. CDR1 is SGHRS, CDR2 YFSETQ, per germline. Trimming cost V 4 bases and J 4 bases; bases outside gene matches: 10. The CDR3 protein is CASSRTSGYQPDTQYF. The CDR3 nucleotides are TGCGCCAGCAGCAGAACTAGCGGGTACCAGCCAGATACGCAGTATTTT.

For this clonotype: One end of the junction varies from germline; a read error may be responsible. J is TRBJ2-5 and V is TRBV10-3; 7 nucleotides match TRBD1. The CDR3 is 15 residues long. Germline V CDR1 and CDR2: ENHRY, SYGVKD. The DNA for the CDR3 is TGTGCCAGCAGTCGGGGACAGAATACCCAAGAGACCCAGTACTTC. It translates to CASSRGQNTQETQYF.

This clonotype was recorded a few times. The gene calls are TRBV19 and TRBJ1-5; possible D gene TRBD1, 5 bases. This CDR3 comprises 16 residues. Germline V CDR1 and CDR2: LNHDA, SQIVND (reference sequence). V was shortened by 5 bases and J by 7 bases, with 21 bases between the two germline ends. The CDR3 here is CASSAGIMVGGQPQHF. The CDR3 nucleotides are TGTGCCAGTAGTGCAGGGATCATGGTGGGGGGACAGCCCCAGCATTTT. The complete variable domain, with remaining parts taken from reference TRBV19 and TRBJ1-5, reads DGGITQSPKYLFRKEGQNVTLSCEQNLNHDAMYWYRQDPGQGLRLIYYSQIVNDFQKGDIAEGYSVSREKKESFPLTVTSAQKNPTAFYLCASSAGIMVGGQPQHFGDGTRLSIL.

The gene calls are TRBV2 and TRBJ1-5; TRBD1 is a possible D gene (5 bases). V dropped 5 bases and J dropped 2 bases, with 13 bases sitting between them. The CDR3 length is 15 residues. Germline CDR1 SNHLY, CDR2 FYNNEI. CDR3 DNA: TGTGCCAGCAGTTCCTCACAGGCGGGCAATCAGCCCCAGCATTTT. Translating gives CASSSSQAGNQPQHF.

This chain uses TRBV2 with TRBJ2-7; the match to TRBD1 covers 9 bases. This CDR3 is 16 amino acids long. The V gene's germline CDR1 is SNHLY and CDR2 FYNNEI. J lost 1 base, V lost 0 bases, and 4 bases had no gene match. CDR3 sequence: CASSEAGTGSSYEQYF. CDR3 sequence (DNA): TGTGCCAGCAGTGAAGCCGGGACAGGGTCGTCCTACGAGCAGTACTTC. Supplemented by reference TRBV2 and TRBJ2-7, the full variable domain reads EPEVTQTPSHQVTQMGQEVILRCVPISNHLYFYWYRQILGQKVEFLVSFYNNEISEKSEIFDDQFSVERPDGSNFTLKIRSTKLEDSAMYFCASSEAGTGSSYEQYFGPGTRLTVT.

The rearrangement links TRBV4-3 to TRBJ2-7; D call uncertain. This CDR3 has 15 amino acids. V was shortened by 0 bases and J by 4 bases, with 13 bases between the two germline ends. Germline V gene data show CDR1 as LGHNA and CDR2 as YSLEER. CDR3: CASSQDRTASYEQYF. CDR3 in DNA: TGCGCCAGCAGCCAAGATCGCACAGCCTCGTACGAGCAGTACTTC.

The V gene is TRBV2, the J gene TRBJ1-4; D remains unclear. V lost 11 bases, J lost 0 bases, and 16 bases lay in between. The CDR3 is made up of 15 amino acids. Germline V gene sequence: CDR1 SNHLY, CDR2 FYNNEI. This chain's CDR3 is CASLRTDATNEKLFF. CDR3 sequence (DNA): TGTGCCTCCTTAAGGACGGACGCAACTAATGAAAAACTGTTTTTT.

This clonotype came up once. The rearrangement uses TRBV5-1 and TRBJ2-5, with 12 nucleotides matching TRBD2. Germline CDR1 is SGHRS and CDR2 is YFSETQ. With 1 base clipped from V and 4 bases from J, the junction kept 8 bases outside the gene matches. This CDR3 is 17 amino acids long. CDR3 in amino acids: CASSLTILAGGGETQYF. CDR3 nucleotide sequence: TGCGCCAGCAGCTTGACAATACTAGCGGGGGGCGGAGAGACCCAGTACTTC.

V is TRBV20-1 and J is TRBJ1-2, with 8 bases matching TRBD1. With 4 bases clipped from V and 1 base from J, the junction kept 2 bases outside the gene matches. The CDR3 has 13 amino acids. The V gene's germline CDR1 is DFQATT and CDR2 SNEGSKA (reference sequence). As DNA, the CDR3 is TGCAGTGCTAAGGACAGGGATAACTATGGCTACACCTTC. It translates to CSAKDRDNYGYTF.

V is TRBV2 and J is TRBJ2-5; D uncertain. The CDR3 spans 12 residues. From germline, CDR1 is SNHLY and CDR2 FYNNEI. Trimming cost V 7 bases and J 2 bases, with 8 bases left between them. CDR3 in amino acids: CASTTAQETQYF. The CDR3 DNA reads TGTGCCAGCACTACAGCGCAAGAGACCCAGTACTTC. Full variable domain (missing parts from reference TRBV2 and TRBJ2-5): EPEVTQTPSHQVTQMGQEVILRCVPISNHLYFYWYRQILGQKVEFLVSFYNNEISEKSEIFDDQFSVERPDGSNFTLKIRSTKLEDSAMYFCASTTAQETQYFGPGTRLLVL.

The chain recombines TRBV20-1 with TRBJ2-7; D not resolved. Deletions cut 0 bases from V and 2 bases from J, with 8 bases between. The CDR3 is 13 amino acids. CDR1 is DFQATT, CDR2 SNEGSKA, per germline (reference sequence). The CDR3 loop is CSARDGYTYEQYF. CDR3 nucleotides: TGCAGTGCTAGAGATGGATACACCTACGAGCAGTACTTC.

This clonotype came up many times. The chain has TRBV7-6 and TRBJ2-3, with TRBD2 matching 11 bases. CDR3 length equals 19 residues. J was trimmed by 2 bases and V by 3 bases; bases with no gene match: 13. Germline V gene data show CDR1 as SGHVS and CDR2 as FNYEAQ. The CDR3 is CASSFPTSGGTSNTDTQYF. CDR3 bases: TGTGCCAGCAGCTTCCCCACTAGCGGGGGAACTTCTAACACAGATACGCAGTATTTT.

This clonotype was observed a handful of times. This chain joins TRBV25-1 and TRBJ2-2; 9 bases align to TRBD2. J lost 4 bases, V lost 6 bases, and 3 bases had no gene match. Looked up from germline, CDR1 is MGHDK and CDR2 is SYGVNS. The CDR3 length is 14 residues. This chain's CDR3 is CASRRGGSTGELFF. CDR3 nucleotides: TGTGCCAGCAGGCGGGGGGGTAGCACCGGGGAGCTGTTTTTT.

This clonotype was recorded a few times. This chain joins TRBV19 and TRBJ2-2; a weak D match, TRBD1 (6 bases). This CDR3 comprises 15 residues. Deletions cut 3 bases from V and 4 bases from J, with 12 bases between. The germline V gene encodes CDR1 LNHDA and CDR2 SQIVND (reference sequence). The CDR3 DNA reads as TGTGCCAGTAGTATGGGGCAGGGGAGCACCGGGGAGCTGTTTTTT. Protein sequence: CASSMGQGSTGELFF.

This chain uses TRBV7-8 with TRBJ1-4, with 10 bases aligning to TRBD1. J lost 5 bases, V lost 3 bases, and 3 bases had no gene match. CDR3 size: 15 residues. Germline lookup yields CDR1 SGHVS and CDR2 FQNEAQ. The CDR3: CASSFQTGGNEKLFF. The CDR3 bases are TGTGCCAGCAGCTTCCAGACAGGGGGCAATGAAAAACTGTTTTTT.

The rearrangement joins TRBV10-3 to TRBJ1-2; 10 nucleotides match TRBD1. Germline V gene lookup returns CDR1 ENHRY and CDR2 SYGVKD. J lost 6 bases, V lost 10 bases, and 11 bases had no gene match. The CDR3 covers 14 residues. This chain's CDR3 is CASSDRGQADGYTF. In DNA, the CDR3 is TGTGCCAGTTCCGACAGGGGGCAAGCCGATGGCTACACCTTC.